The present T cell receptor (beta chain) was sequenced within a study of early T cells in non-severe SARS-CoV-2 infection. Study-wide background: Unpaired chains resulted from sequencing bulk RNA of unsorted whole blood. Whole-study results and caveats: VDJdb matching skewed toward anti-spike CD8 responses, missing private and CD4 specificities.

The library protocol tagged individual cDNA molecules with unique molecular identifiers. TCRdb processed the 5' RACE reads anew with MiXCR; each CDR3 protein has one entry. The sample lists roughly 20,000 distinct CDR3 sequences; about 4.8% were seen once. This clonotype is medium-sized within its sample. Its antigen is not identified. Per germline, CDR1 SGHVS and CDR2 FQNEAQ. The CDR3 spans 16 residues. The V end was cut by 1 base, the J end by 1 base, with 11 bases between. The sequencing input was whole blood. This clonotype originated in an adult who was a healthcare worker with PCR-confirmed SARS-CoV-2 infection or an uninfected control (not recorded which). The chain joins TRBV7-8 to TRBJ2-1; D is unresolved. CDR3 coding DNA: TGTGCCAGCAGCTTAGTGTCTGGCGGATCCTACAATGAGCAGTTCTTC. Translation gives CASSLVSGGSYNEQFF.